This T cell receptor beta chain was obtained from a study of blood T cell repertoires in COVID-19. TCRdb keeps only in-frame clones here, not all; method: immunoSEQ multiplex PCR. Altogether about 140,000 clones are present, about three quarters being singletons, with the ten largest covering roughly 2.9%. From germline, CDR1 is SGHDN and CDR2 FVKESK. This CDR3 is built from 15 residues. J gave up 7 bases and V 4 bases, and 7 bases lay outside the gene matches. This chain uses TRBV14 with TRBJ2-7; 13 nucleotides agree with TRBD2. The specimen sequenced was PBMCs or T cells enriched from blood (not recorded which). This TCR derives from a woman aged 50 to 60 who had recovered from COVID-19. CDR3: CASSRPGLAGREQYF. The CDR3 nucleotides read TGTGCCAGCAGCCGACCGGGACTAGCGGGGCGAGAGCAGTACTTC.